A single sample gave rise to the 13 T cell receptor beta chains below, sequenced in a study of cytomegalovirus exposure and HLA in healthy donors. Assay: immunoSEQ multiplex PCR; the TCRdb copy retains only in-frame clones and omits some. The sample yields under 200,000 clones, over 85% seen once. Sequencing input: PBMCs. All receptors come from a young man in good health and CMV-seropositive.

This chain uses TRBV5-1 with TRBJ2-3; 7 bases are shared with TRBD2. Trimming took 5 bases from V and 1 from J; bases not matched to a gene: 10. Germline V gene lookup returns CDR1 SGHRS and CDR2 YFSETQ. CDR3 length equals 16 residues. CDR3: CASSSGTNRGTDTQYF. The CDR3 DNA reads TGCGCCAGCAGTTCAGGGACTAATCGAGGCACAGATACGCAGTATTTT. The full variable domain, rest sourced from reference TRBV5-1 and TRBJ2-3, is KAGVTQTPRYLIKTRGQQVTLSCSPISGHRSVSWYQQTPGQGLQFLFEYFSETQRNKGNFPGRFSGRQFSNSRSEMNVSTLELGDSALYLCASSSGTNRGTDTQYFGPGTRLTVL.

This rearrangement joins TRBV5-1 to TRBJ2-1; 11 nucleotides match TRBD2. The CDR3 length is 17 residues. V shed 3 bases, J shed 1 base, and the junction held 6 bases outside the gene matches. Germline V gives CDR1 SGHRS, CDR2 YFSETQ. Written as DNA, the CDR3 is TGCGCCAGCAGCTCGGGACTAGCGGCCCTATCCTACAATGAGCAGTTCTTC. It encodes CASSSGLAALSYNEQFF.

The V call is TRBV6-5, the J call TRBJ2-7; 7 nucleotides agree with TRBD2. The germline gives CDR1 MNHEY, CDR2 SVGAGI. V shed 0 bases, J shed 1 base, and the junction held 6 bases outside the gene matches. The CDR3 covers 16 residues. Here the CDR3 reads CASSYSYTGGSYEQYF. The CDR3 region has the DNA TGTGCCAGCAGTTACTCGTATACGGGAGGTTCCTACGAGCAGTACTTC.

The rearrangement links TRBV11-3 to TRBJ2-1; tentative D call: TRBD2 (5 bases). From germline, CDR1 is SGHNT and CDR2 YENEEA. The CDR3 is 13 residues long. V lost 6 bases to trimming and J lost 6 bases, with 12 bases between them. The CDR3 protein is CASSLGLLNEQFF. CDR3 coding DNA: TGTGCCAGCAGTCTAGGACTTCTCAATGAGCAGTTCTTC.

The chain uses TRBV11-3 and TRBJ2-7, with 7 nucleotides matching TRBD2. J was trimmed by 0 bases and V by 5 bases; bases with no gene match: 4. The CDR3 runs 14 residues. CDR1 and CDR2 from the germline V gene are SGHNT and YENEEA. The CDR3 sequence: CASSALAGSYEQYF. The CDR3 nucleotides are TGTGCCAGCAGCGCATTAGCGGGCTCCTACGAGCAGTACTTC.

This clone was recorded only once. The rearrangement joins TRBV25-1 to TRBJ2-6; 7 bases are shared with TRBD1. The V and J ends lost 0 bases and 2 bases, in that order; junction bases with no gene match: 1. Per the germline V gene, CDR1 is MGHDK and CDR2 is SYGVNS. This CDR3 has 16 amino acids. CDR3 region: CASSEYTGAGANVLTF. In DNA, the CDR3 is TGTGCCAGCAGTGAATATACAGGGGCTGGGGCCAACGTCCTGACTTTC.

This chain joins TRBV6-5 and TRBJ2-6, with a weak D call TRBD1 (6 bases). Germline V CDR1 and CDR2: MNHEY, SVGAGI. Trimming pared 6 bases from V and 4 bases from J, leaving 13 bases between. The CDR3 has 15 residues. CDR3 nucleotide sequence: TGTGCCAGCAGCCCAGGGGAGAGCGGGGCCAACGTCCTGACTTTC. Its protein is CASSPGESGANVLTF.

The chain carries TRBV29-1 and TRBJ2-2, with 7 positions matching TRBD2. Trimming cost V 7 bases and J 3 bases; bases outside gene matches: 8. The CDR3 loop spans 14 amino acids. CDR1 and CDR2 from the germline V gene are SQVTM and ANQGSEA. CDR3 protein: CSGSASGYTGELFF. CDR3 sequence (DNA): TGCAGCGGGTCGGCTAGCGGATACACCGGGGAGCTGTTTTTT.

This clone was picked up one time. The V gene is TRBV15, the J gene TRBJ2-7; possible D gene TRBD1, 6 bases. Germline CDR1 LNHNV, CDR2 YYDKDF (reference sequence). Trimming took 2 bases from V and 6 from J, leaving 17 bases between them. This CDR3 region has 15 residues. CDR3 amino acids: CATSRRTAPLVEQYF. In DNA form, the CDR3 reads TGTGCCACCAGCAGACGGACAGCTCCCCTGGTCGAGCAGTACTTC. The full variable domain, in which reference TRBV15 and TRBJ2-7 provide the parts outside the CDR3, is DAMVIQNPRYQVTQFGKPVTLSCSQTLNHNVMYWYQQKSSQAPKLLFHYYDKDFNNEADTPDNFQSRRPNTSFCFLDIRSPGLGDTAMYLCATSRRTAPLVEQYFGPGTRLTVT.

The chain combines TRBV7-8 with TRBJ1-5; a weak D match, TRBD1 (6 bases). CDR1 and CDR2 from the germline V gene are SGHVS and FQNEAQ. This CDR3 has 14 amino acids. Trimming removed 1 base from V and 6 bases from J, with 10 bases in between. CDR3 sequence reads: CASSLDRVFQPQHF. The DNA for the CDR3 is TGTGCCAGCAGCTTAGACAGGGTGTTTCAGCCCCAGCATTTT.

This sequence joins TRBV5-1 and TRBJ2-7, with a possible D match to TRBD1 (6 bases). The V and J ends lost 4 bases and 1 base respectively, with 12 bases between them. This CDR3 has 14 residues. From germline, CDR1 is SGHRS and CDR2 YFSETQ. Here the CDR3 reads CASSLVDSSYEQYF. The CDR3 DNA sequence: TGCGCCAGCAGCCTTGTGGACAGTTCCTACGAGCAGTACTTC. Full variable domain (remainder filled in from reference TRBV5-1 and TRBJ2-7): KAGVTQTPRYLIKTRGQQVTLSCSPISGHRSVSWYQQTPGQGLQFLFEYFSETQRNKGNFPGRFSGRQFSNSRSEMNVSTLELGDSALYLCASSLVDSSYEQYFGPGTRLTVT.

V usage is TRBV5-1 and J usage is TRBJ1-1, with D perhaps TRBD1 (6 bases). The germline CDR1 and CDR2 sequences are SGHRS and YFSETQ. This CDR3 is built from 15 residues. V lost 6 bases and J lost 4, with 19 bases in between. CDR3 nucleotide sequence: TGCGCCAGCAAGTCCATCACGGGACACTTCACTGAAGCTTTCTTT. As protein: CASKSITGHFTEAFF.

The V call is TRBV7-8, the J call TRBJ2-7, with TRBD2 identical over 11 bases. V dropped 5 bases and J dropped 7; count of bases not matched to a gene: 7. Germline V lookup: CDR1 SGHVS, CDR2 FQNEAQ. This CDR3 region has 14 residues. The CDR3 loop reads CASSVGTSGYEQYF. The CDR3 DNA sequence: TGTGCCAGCAGCGTAGGGACTAGCGGTTATGAGCAGTACTTC.